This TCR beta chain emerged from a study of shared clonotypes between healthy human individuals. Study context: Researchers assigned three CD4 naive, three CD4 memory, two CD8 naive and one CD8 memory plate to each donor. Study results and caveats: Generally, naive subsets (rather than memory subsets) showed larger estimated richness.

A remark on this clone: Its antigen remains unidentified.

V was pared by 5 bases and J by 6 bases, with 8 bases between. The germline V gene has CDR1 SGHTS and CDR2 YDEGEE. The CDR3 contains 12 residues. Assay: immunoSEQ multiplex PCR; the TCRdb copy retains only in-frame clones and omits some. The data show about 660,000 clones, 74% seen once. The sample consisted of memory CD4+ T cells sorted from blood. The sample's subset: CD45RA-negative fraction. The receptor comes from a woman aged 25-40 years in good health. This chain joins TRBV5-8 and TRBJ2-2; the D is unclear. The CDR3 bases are TGTGCCAGCAGAATCCCACCCGGGGAGCTGTTTTTT. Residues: CASRIPPGELFF.